This T cell receptor beta chain appears in the sequencing data of a study of T cell responses to AZD1222 COVID-19 vaccine. Looking at the study overall: Pooling covered second doses at about 4 or about 12 weeks.

Comment on this clone: Its antigen is not known.

This table comes from immunoSEQ multiplex PCR, and its TCRdb copy is limited to in-frame clones, with some not included. The sample has approximately 80,000 clones; 80% to 90% are singletons. Study-wide results and caveats: Repertoires were obtained only post-peak T cell response. Spike was spanned by vaccine-associated CD4 TCRs, which were dominant at 160-218 and 743-854. The number of AZD1222 recipients seropositive at baseline was only five to seven.

Source: peripheral blood, taken on day 0 of AZD1222 vaccination. The clonotype comes from an adult in good health.

Written as DNA, the CDR3 is TGTGCCTCCCTTGAGGCGGGTGACTATGGCTACACCTTC. This encodes CASLEAGDYGYTF. This rearrangement joins TRBV30 to TRBJ1-2; D gene unclear. The CDR3 is made up of 13 amino acids. Per the germline V gene, CDR1 is GTSNPN and CDR2 is SVGIG (reference sequence). The V end lost 7 bases, the J end lost 3 bases, and 15 bases lay between the germline ends.